This passage covers 6 T cell receptor beta chains from one sample sequenced in a study of control samples from healthy donors and cancer patients. Sequenced by immunoSEQ multiplex PCR; TCRdb stores in-frame clones only, minus some. The sample contains 150,000 or so clones, 85% to 95% of which appear only once. Sequenced material: PBMCs. The receptors come from a man aged 60 to 75 with colorectal cancer.

The chain has TRBV27 and TRBJ2-3, with 10 bases that match TRBD2. This CDR3 is built from 13 residues. The J segment lost 6 bases and the V segment lost 5 bases, leaving 2 bases of the junction unmatched. Germline V gene data show CDR1 as MNHEY and CDR2 as SMNVEV (reference sequence). The CDR3 loop reads CASSTSGVDTQYF. CDR3 sequence (DNA): TGTGCCAGCAGTACTAGCGGGGTGGATACGCAGTATTTT.

V is TRBV5-6 and J is TRBJ1-2; D not resolved. CDR3 size: 11 residues. CDR1 is SGHDT, CDR2 YYEEEE, per germline. The V gene lost 0 bases and the J gene lost 6 bases, with 3 bases spanning the gap. DNA of the CDR3: TGTGCCAGCAGCTTGGCCGATGGCTACACCTTC. Residues: CASSLADGYTF.

The chain combines TRBV20-1 with TRBJ1-5; perhaps TRBD1 as D (5 bases). The V gene's germline CDR1 is DFQATT and CDR2 SNEGSKA (reference sequence). Trimming stripped 3 bases from V and 1 base from J, with 7 bases between. The CDR3 consists of 13 residues. The CDR3 DNA reads TGCAGTGCTAGTCCAGGGAGCAATCAGCCCCAGCATTTT. This encodes CSASPGSNQPQHF.

A single count supports this clone. The chain uses TRBV27 and TRBJ2-1; possibly TRBD1 for D (5 bases). Between the trimmed V and J ends, which lost 2 bases and 5 bases, there was a span of 10 bases. Germline lookup yields CDR1 MNHEY and CDR2 SMNVEV (reference sequence). This CDR3 is built from 14 residues. CDR3 nucleotides: TGTGCCAGCAGTTTAACAGGTTTTGACAATGAGCAGTTCTTC. Translating gives CASSLTGFDNEQFF.

This chain connects TRBV20-1 to TRBJ1-6, with D maybe TRBD1 (5 bases). V was trimmed by 6 bases and J by 8 bases, leaving 5 bases between them. The length of the CDR3 is 10 residues. Germline loops: CDR1 DFQATT, CDR2 SNEGSKA (reference sequence). The CDR3 loop reads CSAGDSPLHF. DNA for the CDR3: TGCAGTGCAGGGGATTCACCCCTCCACTTT.

This chain connects TRBV18 to TRBJ2-3; no definite D call. Germline loops: CDR1 KGHSH, CDR2 LQKENI. The CDR3 has 15 amino acids. V was pared by 3 bases and J by 2 bases, with 12 bases between. In DNA form, the CDR3 reads TGTGCCAGCTCACCGGCTCAAGTAATCACAGATACGCAGTATTTT. Translated: CASSPAQVITDTQYF.